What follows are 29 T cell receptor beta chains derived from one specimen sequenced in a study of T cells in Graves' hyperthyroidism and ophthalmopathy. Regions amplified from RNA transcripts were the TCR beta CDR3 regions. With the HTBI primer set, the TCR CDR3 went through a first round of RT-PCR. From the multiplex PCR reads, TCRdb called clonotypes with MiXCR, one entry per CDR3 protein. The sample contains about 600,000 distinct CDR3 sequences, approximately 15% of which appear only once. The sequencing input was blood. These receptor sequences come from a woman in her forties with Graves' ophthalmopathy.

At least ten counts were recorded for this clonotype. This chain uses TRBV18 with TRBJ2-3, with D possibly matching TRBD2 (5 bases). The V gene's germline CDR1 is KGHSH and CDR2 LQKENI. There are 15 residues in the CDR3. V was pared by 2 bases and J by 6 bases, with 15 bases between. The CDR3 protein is CASSPTKVGVDTQYF. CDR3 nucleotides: TGTGCCAGCTCACCAACGAAGGTCGGGGTGGATACGCAGTATTTT.

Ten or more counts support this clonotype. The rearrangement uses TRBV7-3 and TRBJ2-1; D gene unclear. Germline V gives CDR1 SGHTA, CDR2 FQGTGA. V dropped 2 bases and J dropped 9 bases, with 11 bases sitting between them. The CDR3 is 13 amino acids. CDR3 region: CASSLAALSEQFF. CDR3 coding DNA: TGTGCCAGCAGCTTAGCGGCTTTGTCTGAGCAGTTCTTC.

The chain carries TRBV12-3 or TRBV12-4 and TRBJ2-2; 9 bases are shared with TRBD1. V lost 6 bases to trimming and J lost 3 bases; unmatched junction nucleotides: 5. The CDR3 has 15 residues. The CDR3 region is CASRRTGEDTGELFF. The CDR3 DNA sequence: TGTGCCAGCAGACGGACAGGGGAGGACACCGGGGAGCTGTTTTTT.

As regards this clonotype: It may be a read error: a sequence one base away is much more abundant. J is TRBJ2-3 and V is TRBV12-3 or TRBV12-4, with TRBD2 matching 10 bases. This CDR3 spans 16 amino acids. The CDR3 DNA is TGTGCCAGCAGTGGACAAGCGGGAGGGCCAATAGATACGCGGTATTTT. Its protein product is CASSGQAGGPIDTRYF.

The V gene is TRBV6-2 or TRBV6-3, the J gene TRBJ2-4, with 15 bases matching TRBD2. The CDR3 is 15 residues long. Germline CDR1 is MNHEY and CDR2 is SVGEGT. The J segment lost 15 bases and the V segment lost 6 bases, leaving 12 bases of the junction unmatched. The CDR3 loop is CASRDPGTSGRRRYF. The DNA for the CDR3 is TGTGCCAGCAGAGATCCCGGGACTAGCGGGAGGAGGCGGTACTTC.

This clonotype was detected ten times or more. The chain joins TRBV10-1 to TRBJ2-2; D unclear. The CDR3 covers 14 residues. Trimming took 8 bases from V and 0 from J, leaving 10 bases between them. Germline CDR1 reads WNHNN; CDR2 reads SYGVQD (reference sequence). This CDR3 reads CASLGRPNTGELFF. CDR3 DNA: TGCGCCAGCCTGGGCAGACCGAACACCGGGGAGCTGTTTTTT.

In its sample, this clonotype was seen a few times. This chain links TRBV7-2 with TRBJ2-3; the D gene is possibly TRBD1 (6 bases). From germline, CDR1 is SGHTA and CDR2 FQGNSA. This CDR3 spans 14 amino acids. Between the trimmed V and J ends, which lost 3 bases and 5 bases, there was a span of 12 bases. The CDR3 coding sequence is TGTGCCAGCAGCTTTTCACGAGGGGGAGATACGCAGTATTTT. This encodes CASSFSRGGDTQYF.

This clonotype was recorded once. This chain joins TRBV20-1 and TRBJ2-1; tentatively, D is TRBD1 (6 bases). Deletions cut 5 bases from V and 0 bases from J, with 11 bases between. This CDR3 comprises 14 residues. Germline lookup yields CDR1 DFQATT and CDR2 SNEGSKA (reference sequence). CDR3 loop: CSAADSNSYNEQFF. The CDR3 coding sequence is TGCAGTGCTGCGGACAGCAACTCCTACAATGAGCAGTTCTTC.

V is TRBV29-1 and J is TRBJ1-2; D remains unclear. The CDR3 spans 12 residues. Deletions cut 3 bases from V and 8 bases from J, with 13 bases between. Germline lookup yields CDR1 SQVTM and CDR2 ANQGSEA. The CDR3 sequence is CSVDNAPEGYTF. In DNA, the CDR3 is TGCAGCGTTGATAACGCCCCGGAGGGCTACACCTTC.

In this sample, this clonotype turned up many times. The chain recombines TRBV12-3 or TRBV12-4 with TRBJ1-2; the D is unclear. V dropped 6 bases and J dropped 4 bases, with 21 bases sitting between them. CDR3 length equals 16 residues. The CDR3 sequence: CASSSVVRPPGYGYTF. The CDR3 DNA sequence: TGTGCCAGCAGCTCAGTGGTCCGTCCCCCAGGCTATGGCTACACCTTC.

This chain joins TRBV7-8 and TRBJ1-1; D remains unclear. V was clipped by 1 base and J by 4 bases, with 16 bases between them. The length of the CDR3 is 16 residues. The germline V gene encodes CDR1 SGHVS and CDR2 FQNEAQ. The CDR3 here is CASSLEGWVSGTEAFF. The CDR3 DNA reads TGTGCCAGCAGCTTAGAAGGCTGGGTCAGTGGCACTGAAGCTTTCTTT. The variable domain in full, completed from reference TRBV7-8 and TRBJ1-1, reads GAGVSQSPRYKVAKRGQDVALRCDPISGHVSLFWYQQALGQGPEFLTYFQNEAQLDKSGLPSDRFFAERPEGSVSTLKIQRTQQEDSAVYLCASSLEGWVSGTEAFFGQGTRLTVV.

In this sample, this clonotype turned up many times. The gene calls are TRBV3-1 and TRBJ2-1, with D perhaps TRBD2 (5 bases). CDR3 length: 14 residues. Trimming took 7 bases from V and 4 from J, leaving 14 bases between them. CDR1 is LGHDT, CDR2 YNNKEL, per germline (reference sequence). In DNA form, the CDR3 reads TGTGCCAGCACGGGGTCCTACCTGTACAATGAGCAGTTCTTC. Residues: CASTGSYLYNEQFF.

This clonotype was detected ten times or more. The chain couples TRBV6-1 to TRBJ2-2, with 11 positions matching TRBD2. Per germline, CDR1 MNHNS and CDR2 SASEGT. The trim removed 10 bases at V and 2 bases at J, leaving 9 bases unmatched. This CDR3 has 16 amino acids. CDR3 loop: CATRLAGHLNTGELFF. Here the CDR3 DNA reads TGTGCCACCCGACTAGCGGGGCATTTAAACACCGGGGAGCTGTTTTTT.

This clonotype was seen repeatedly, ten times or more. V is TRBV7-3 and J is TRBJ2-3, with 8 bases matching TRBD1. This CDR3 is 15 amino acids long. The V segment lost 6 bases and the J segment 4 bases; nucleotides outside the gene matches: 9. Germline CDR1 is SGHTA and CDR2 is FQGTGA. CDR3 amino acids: CASRQTGERADTQYF. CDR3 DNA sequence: TGTGCCAGCAGACAGACAGGGGAAAGGGCAGATACGCAGTATTTT.

CDR3 in DNA: TGTGCCAGCATTTACAGAGCCACAGATACGCAGTATTTT. It encodes CASIYRATDTQYF. The chain joins TRBV7-2 to TRBJ2-3; D gene ambiguous. V was clipped by 7 bases and J by 2 bases, with 10 bases between them. The germline CDR1 and CDR2 sequences are SGHTA and FQGNSA. CDR3 length: 13 residues.

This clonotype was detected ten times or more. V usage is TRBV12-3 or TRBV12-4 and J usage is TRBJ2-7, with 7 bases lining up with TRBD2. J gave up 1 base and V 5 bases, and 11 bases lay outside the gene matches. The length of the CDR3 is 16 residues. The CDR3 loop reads CASSPTGGRHSYEQYF. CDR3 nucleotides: TGTGCCAGCAGTCCTACGGGGGGAAGACATTCCTACGAGCAGTACTTC.

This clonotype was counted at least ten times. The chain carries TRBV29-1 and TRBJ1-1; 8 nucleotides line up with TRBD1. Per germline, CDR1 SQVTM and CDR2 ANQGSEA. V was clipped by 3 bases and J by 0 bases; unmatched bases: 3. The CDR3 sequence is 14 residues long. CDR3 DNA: TGCAGCGTTGACCCGGGACAGGTGAACACTGAAGCTTTCTTT. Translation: CSVDPGQVNTEAFF.

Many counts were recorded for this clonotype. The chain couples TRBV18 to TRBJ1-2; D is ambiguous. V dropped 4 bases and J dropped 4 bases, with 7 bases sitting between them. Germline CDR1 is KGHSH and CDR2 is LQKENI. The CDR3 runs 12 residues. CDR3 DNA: TGTGCCAGCTCACAAGACACCTATGGCTACACCTTC. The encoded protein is CASSQDTYGYTF. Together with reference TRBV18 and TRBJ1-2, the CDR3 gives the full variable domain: NAGVMQNPRHLVRRRGQEARLRCSPMKGHSHVYWYRQLPEEGLKFMVYLQKENIIDESGMPKERFSAEFPKEGPSILRIQQVVRGDSAAYFCASSQDTYGYTFGSGTRLTVV.

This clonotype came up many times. In nucleotides, the CDR3 is TGTGCCTGGAGTGTACGCATTAAGCCGCATGAGCAGTTCTTC. Translating it yields CAWSVRIKPHEQFF. The gene calls are TRBV30 and TRBJ2-1; D is uncertain. The ends were cut back, 0 bases at V and 8 bases at J, with 14 bases in the middle. Germline CDR1 reads GTSNPN; CDR2 reads SVGIG (reference sequence). This CDR3 has 14 amino acids.

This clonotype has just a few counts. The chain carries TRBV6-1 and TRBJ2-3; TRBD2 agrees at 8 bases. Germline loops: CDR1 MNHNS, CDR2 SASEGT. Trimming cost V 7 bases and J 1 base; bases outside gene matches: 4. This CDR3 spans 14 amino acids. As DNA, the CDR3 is TGTGCCAGCACGGGAGGGAGGGGCACAGATACGCAGTATTTT. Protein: CASTGGRGTDTQYF.

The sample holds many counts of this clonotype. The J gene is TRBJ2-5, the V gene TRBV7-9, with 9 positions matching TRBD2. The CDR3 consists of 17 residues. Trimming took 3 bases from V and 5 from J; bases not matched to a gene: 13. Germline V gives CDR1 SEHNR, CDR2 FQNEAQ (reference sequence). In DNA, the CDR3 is TGTGCCAGCAGCTTCCCCCCATGGGCTAGCGGGAAGGAGACCCAGTACTTC. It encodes CASSFPPWASGKETQYF.

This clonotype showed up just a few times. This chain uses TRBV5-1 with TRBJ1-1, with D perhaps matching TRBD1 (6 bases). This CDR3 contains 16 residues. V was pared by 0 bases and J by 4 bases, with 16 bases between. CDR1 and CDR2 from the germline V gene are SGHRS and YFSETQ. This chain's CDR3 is CASSLVAVGGGTEAFF. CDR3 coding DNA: TGCGCCAGCAGCTTGGTGGCTGTCGGGGGCGGCACTGAAGCTTTCTTT. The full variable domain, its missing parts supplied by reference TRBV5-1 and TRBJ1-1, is KAGVTQTPRYLIKTRGQQVTLSCSPISGHRSVSWYQQTPGQGLQFLFEYFSETQRNKGNFPGRFSGRQFSNSRSEMNVSTLELGDSALYLCASSLVAVGGGTEAFFGQGTRLTVV.

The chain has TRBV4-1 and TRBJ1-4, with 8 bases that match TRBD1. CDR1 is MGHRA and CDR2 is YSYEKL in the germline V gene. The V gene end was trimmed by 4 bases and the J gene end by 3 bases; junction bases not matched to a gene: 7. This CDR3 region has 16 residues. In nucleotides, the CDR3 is TGCGCCAGCAGCCTCCAGGGGGCGCAGGCTAATGAAAAACTGTTTTTT. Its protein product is CASSLQGAQANEKLFF.

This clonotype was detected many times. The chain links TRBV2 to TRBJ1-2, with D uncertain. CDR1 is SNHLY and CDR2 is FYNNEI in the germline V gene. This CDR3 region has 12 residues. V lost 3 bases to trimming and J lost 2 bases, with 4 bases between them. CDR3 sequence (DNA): TGTGCCAGCAGTGAGCAGAACTATGGCTACACCTTC. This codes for CASSEQNYGYTF.

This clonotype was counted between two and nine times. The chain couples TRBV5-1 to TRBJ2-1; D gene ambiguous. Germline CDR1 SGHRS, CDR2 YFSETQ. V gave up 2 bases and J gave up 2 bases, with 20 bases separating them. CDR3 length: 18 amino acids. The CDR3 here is CASSLDHPGVLTYNEQFF. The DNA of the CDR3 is TGCGCCAGCAGCTTAGATCACCCAGGAGTCTTAACCTACAATGAGCAGTTCTTC.

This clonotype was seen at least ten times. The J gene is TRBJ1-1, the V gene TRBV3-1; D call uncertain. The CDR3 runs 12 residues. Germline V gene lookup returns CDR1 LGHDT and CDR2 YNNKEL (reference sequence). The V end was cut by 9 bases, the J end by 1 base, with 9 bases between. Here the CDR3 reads CASRSRNTEAFF. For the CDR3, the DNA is TGTGCCAGTCGGTCGAGGAACACTGAAGCTTTCTTT. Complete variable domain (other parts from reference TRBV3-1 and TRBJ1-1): DTAVSQTPKYLVTQMGNDKSIKCEQNLGHDTMYWYKQDSKKFLKIMFSYNNKELIINETVPNRFSPKSPDKAHLNLHINSLELGDSAVYFCASRSRNTEAFFGQGTRLTVV.

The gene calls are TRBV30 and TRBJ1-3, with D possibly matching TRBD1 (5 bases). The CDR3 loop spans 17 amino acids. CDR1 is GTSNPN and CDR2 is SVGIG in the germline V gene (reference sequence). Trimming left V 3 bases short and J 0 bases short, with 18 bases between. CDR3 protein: CAWSRGAYLSSGNTIYF. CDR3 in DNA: TGTGCCTGGAGCCGTGGGGCCTATTTGAGCTCTGGAAACACCATATATTTT.

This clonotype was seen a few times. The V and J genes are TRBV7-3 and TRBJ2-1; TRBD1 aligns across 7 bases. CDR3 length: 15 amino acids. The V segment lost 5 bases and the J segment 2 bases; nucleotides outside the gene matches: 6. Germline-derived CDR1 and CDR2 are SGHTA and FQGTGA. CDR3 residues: CASSAQQGPYNEQFF. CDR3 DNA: TGTGCCAGCAGCGCACAACAGGGGCCCTACAATGAGCAGTTCTTC.

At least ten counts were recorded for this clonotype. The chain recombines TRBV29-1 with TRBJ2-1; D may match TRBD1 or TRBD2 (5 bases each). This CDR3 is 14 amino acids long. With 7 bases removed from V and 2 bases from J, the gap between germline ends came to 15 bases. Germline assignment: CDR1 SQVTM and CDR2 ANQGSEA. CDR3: CSATRGVAYNEQFF. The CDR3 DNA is TGCAGCGCTACCAGAGGGGTGGCCTACAATGAGCAGTTCTTC.